Shown below are 8 T cell receptor beta chains from a single sample sequenced in a study of T cell responses to AZD1222 COVID-19 vaccine. Clones were sequenced by immunoSEQ multiplex PCR, and TCRdb holds only the in-frame ones, with some missing. The sample has roughly 270,000 clones; approximately 94% are singletons. Sample: peripheral blood, taken 28 days after the second AZD1222 dose. These TCRs come from an adult who received the AZD1222 COVID-19 vaccine.

This sequence joins TRBV30 and TRBJ2-6; D tentatively fits TRBD1 or TRBD2 (5 bases each). The CDR3 is made up of 15 amino acids. Germline CDR1 is GTSNPN and CDR2 is SVGIG (reference sequence). V shed 4 bases and J shed 0 bases, with 10 bases lying between them. CDR3 sequence: CAWTAGSSGANVLTF. The DNA of the CDR3 is TGTGCCTGGACCGCAGGGAGCTCTGGGGCCAACGTCCTGACTTTC.

The chain has TRBV6-2 or TRBV6-3 and TRBJ2-5, with TRBD1 as a possible D gene (5 bases). The CDR3 covers 14 residues. V shed 5 bases and J shed 1 base, with 11 bases lying between them. Germline values: CDR1 MNHEY, CDR2 SVGEGT. CDR3 in amino acids: CASSPHRPQETQYF. CDR3 sequence (DNA): TGTGCCAGCAGTCCGCACAGGCCCCAAGAGACCCAGTACTTC.

The chain joins TRBV7-2 to TRBJ2-5, with D tentatively TRBD2 (6 bases). There are 14 residues in the CDR3. Trimming removed 4 bases at V and 1 base at J, with 10 bases between. In germline, CDR1 is SGHTA, CDR2 FQGNSA. The CDR3: CASSWGVGQETQYF. Written as DNA, the CDR3 is TGTGCCAGCAGCTGGGGGGTGGGCCAAGAGACCCAGTACTTC.

V gene TRBV6-5 combines with J gene TRBJ2-7; TRBD1 might be the D (5 bases). The CDR3 consists of 15 residues. V was shortened by 0 bases and J by 2 bases, with 11 bases between the two germline ends. Germline V gives CDR1 MNHEY, CDR2 SVGAGI. The CDR3 bases are TGTGCCAGCAGTTACTCGGCAGGGTCTACCTACGAGCAGTACTTC. Translation: CASSYSAGSTYEQYF.

J is TRBJ2-7 and V is TRBV7-2, with 8 bases fitting TRBD1. Germline loops: CDR1 SGHTA, CDR2 FQGNSA. V lost 5 bases and J lost 5; bases outside the gene matches: 8. The CDR3 is 14 residues long. The chain's CDR3 is CASSRGQGSNEQYF. Here the CDR3 DNA reads TGTGCCAGCAGCCGCGGACAGGGAAGTAACGAGCAGTACTTC.

The chain uses TRBV6-2 or TRBV6-3 and TRBJ2-3; TRBD2 might be the D (5 bases). Trimming pared 4 bases from V and 10 bases from J, leaving 9 bases between. The germline V gene has CDR1 MNHEY and CDR2 SVGEGT. CDR3 size: 11 residues. The CDR3 protein is CASSSGMAQYF. DNA of the CDR3: TGTGCCAGCAGTTCGGGGATGGCGCAGTATTTT.

The chain combines TRBV7-9 with TRBJ1-1; D is possibly TRBD1 (5 bases). This CDR3 has 15 amino acids. V lost 5 bases and J lost 1, with 14 bases in between. Germline V gene sequence: CDR1 SEHNR, CDR2 FQNEAQ (reference sequence). CDR3 in DNA: TGTGCCAGCAGCCCTACTTGGGGGAAGAACACTGAAGCTTTCTTT. Translation: CASSPTWGKNTEAFF.

The chain recombines TRBV11-1 with TRBJ2-1; perhaps TRBD2 as D (6 bases). Germline CDR1 SGHAT, CDR2 FQDESV (reference sequence). V lost 7 bases and J lost 5, with 15 bases in between. The CDR3 sequence is 14 residues long. CDR3 protein: CASTPSRGNNEQFF. The CDR3 DNA is TGTGCCAGCACCCCCAGCCGGGGGAACAATGAGCAGTTCTTC.